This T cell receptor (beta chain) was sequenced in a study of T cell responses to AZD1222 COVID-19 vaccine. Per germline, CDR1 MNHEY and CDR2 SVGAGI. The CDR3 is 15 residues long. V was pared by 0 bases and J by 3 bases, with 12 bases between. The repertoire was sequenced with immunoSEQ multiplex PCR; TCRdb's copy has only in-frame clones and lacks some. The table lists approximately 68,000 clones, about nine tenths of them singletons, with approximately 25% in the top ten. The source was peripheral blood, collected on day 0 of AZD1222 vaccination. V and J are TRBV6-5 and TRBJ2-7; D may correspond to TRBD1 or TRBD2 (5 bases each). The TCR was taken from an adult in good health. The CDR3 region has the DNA TGTGCCAGCAGTTACTCAGTCCGGGGCGTCTACGAGCAGTACTTC. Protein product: CASSYSVRGVYEQYF.